Below, 12 T cell receptor beta chains from the same sample are listed, as sequenced in a study of blood T cell repertoires in COVID-19. TCRdb's table, derived via immunoSEQ multiplex PCR, lists solely in-frame clones and lacks some. This table holds around 100,000 clones, about 88% found once. Sequencing used peripheral blood. The receptor source for this set is a human donor in a cohort sampled during active COVID-19.

The chain joins TRBV3-1 (or the pseudogene TRBV3-2) to TRBJ2-3, with TRBD2 matching over 14 bases. Germline loops: CDR1 LGHDT, CDR2 YNNKEL (reference sequence). With 4 bases clipped from V and 8 bases from J, the junction kept 5 bases outside the gene matches. There are 15 residues in the CDR3. CDR3 loop: CASSRGLAGGGTQYF. CDR3 in DNA: TGTGCCAGCAGCCGCGGACTAGCGGGAGGTGGTACGCAGTATTTT.

This rearrangement joins TRBV28 to TRBJ2-5; D is unclear. CDR3 length equals 14 residues. Germline V gives CDR1 MDHEN, CDR2 SYDVKM. Trimming pared 2 bases from V and 4 bases from J, leaving 11 bases between. The CDR3 sequence is CASSLGQSLETQYF. Here the CDR3 DNA reads TGTGCCAGCAGTTTAGGGCAGTCGCTAGAGACCCAGTACTTC.

The CDR3 is CASSPRATNEKLFF. CDR3 DNA: TGTGCCAGCTCACCACGAGCAACTAATGAAAAACTGTTTTTT. V usage is TRBV18 and J usage is TRBJ1-4; D ambiguous. Germline CDR1 is KGHSH and CDR2 is LQKENI. V lost 1 base and J 0 bases, leaving 3 bases between the germline ends. The CDR3 runs to 14 residues.

The chain joins TRBV19 to TRBJ2-2; 14 nucleotides agree with TRBD2. The CDR3 covers 18 residues. Losses at the gene ends were 6 bases for V and 4 bases for J; bases not matched to a gene: 10. Germline assignment: CDR1 LNHDA and CDR2 SQIVND (reference sequence). CDR3 in amino acids: CASRGLTSGRAVTGELFF. CDR3 nucleotide sequence: TGTGCCAGTAGGGGGTTGACTAGCGGGAGGGCCGTCACCGGGGAGCTGTTTTTT. The whole variable domain, filled in from reference TRBV19 and TRBJ2-2, reads DGGITQSPKYLFRKEGQNVTLSCEQNLNHDAMYWYRQDPGQGLRLIYYSQIVNDFQKGDIAEGYSVSREKKESFPLTVTSAQKNPTAFYLCASRGLTSGRAVTGELFFGEGSRLTVL.

V is TRBV2 and J is TRBJ2-3, with 7 positions matching TRBD1. Trimming took 5 bases from V and 7 from J; bases not matched to a gene: 9. Germline V gene sequence: CDR1 SNHLY, CDR2 FYNNEI. The CDR3 totals 14 residues. CDR3 amino acids: CASSPDRAGYTQYF. CDR3 nucleotide sequence: TGTGCCAGCAGTCCCGACAGGGCGGGTTATACGCAGTATTTT.

This rearrangement joins TRBV6-5 to TRBJ1-3; D remains unclear. The germline CDR1 and CDR2 sequences are MNHEY and SVGAGI. V was pared by 4 bases and J by 4 bases, with 17 bases between. The CDR3 loop spans 16 amino acids. The CDR3 DNA is TGTGCCAGCAGTTCGGGTTGGGTGAGGAGAGGAAACACCATATATTTT. Encoded protein: CASSSGWVRRGNTIYF.

The chain carries TRBV7-2 and TRBJ2-7, with 9 positions matching TRBD2. The J segment lost 0 bases and the V segment lost 0 bases, leaving 9 bases of the junction unmatched. The germline gives CDR1 SGHTA, CDR2 FQGNSA. The CDR3 has 18 residues. The CDR3 DNA reads as TGTGCCAGCAGCTTAGCGGGGTCTAGCGGGGAAGTCTCCTACGAGCAGTACTTC. This codes for CASSLAGSSGEVSYEQYF.

The CDR3 spells CASSLWADNEQFF. The DNA for the CDR3 is TGTGCCAGCAGCTTGTGGGCCGACAATGAGCAGTTCTTC. V gene TRBV5-4 combines with J gene TRBJ2-1, with D unclear. The V gene lost 1 base and the J gene lost 5 bases, with 7 bases spanning the gap. Germline V lookup: CDR1 SGHNT, CDR2 YYREEE (reference sequence). The CDR3 contains 13 residues. Together with reference TRBV5-4 and TRBJ2-1, the CDR3 gives the full variable domain: ETGVTQSPTHLIKTRGQQVTLRCSSQSGHNTVSWYQQALGQGPQFIFQYYREEENGRGNFPPRFSGLQFPNYSSELNVNALELDDSALYLCASSLWADNEQFFGPGTRLTVL.

The CDR3 loop reads CASRLWSGTPINTEAFF. The CDR3 DNA reads as TGCGCCAGCAGGCTATGGTCCGGGACACCTATTAACACTGAAGCTTTCTTT. This rearrangement joins TRBV23-1 to TRBJ1-1; D is possibly TRBD1 (6 bases). TRBV23-1 is designated an ORF whose function remains uncertain. The V end lost 6 bases, the J end lost 2 bases, and 22 bases lay between the germline ends. This CDR3 is built from 17 residues.

The V call is TRBV5-6, the J call TRBJ2-7, with D hard to call. The CDR3 extends over 15 amino acids. CDR1 SGHDT and CDR2 YYEEEE come from the germline V gene. V dropped 4 bases and J dropped 5 bases, with 19 bases sitting between them. In DNA form, the CDR3 reads TGTGCCAGCAGCCCCCCCGGTGTTTTTGTCAACGAGCAGTACTTC. The encoded protein is CASSPPGVFVNEQYF.

The chain is built from TRBV19 and TRBJ2-1; 15 bases align to TRBD2. Germline V lookup: CDR1 LNHDA, CDR2 SQIVND (reference sequence). Unmatched junction bases numbered 12, after V lost 0 bases and J lost 0 bases. CDR3 length equals 22 residues. CDR3 nucleotides: TGTGCCAGTAGTATAGATCTTGGAGGACTAGCGGGAGGGATTAACTCCTACAATGAGCAGTTCTTC. Residues: CASSIDLGGLAGGINSYNEQFF.

This clone has only a few counts. The chain joins TRBV18 to TRBJ2-5, with 8 bases aligning to TRBD2. The CDR3 extends over 15 amino acids. Germline V gene data show CDR1 as KGHSH and CDR2 as LQKENI. V lost 2 bases, J lost 5 bases, and 7 bases stayed unmatched. The CDR3 loop reads CASSPVAGRRETQYF. The CDR3 bases are TGTGCCAGCTCACCAGTAGCGGGGCGTAGGGAGACCCAGTACTTC.